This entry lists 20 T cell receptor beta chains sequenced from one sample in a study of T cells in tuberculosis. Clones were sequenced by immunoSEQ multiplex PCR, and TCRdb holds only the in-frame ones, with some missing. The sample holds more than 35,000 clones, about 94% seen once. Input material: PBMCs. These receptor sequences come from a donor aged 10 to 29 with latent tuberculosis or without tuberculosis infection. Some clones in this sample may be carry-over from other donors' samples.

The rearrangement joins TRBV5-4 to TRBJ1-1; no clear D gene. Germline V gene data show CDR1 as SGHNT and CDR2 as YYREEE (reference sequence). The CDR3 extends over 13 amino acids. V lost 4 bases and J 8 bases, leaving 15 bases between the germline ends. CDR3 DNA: TGTGCCAGCAGCCCCCAGACTAATGAGGAAGCTTTCTTT. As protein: CASSPQTNEEAFF.

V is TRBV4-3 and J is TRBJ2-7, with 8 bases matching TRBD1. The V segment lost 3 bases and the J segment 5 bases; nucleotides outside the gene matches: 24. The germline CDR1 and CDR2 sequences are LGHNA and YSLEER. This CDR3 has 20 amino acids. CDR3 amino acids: CASSQDPPGYGQGALDEQYF. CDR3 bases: TGCGCCAGCAGCCAGGACCCTCCGGGATACGGGCAGGGGGCTTTAGACGAGCAGTACTTC.

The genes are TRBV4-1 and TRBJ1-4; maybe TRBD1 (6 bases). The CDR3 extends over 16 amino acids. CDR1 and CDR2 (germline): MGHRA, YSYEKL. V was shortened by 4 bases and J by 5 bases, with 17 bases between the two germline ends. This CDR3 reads CASSPEWGGVNEKLFF. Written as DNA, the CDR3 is TGCGCCAGCAGCCCGGAGTGGGGGGGCGTGAATGAAAAACTGTTTTTT.

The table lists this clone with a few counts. CDR3 bases: TGTGCCAGCAGCTTGCTCCGTCCGACAGAGTTAACTGAAGCTTTCTTT. Translated: CASSLLRPTELTEAFF. V is TRBV5-6 and J is TRBJ1-1; the D gene is possibly TRBD1 (5 bases). Germline assignment: CDR1 SGHDT and CDR2 YYEEEE. V dropped 1 base and J dropped 5 bases, with 18 bases sitting between them. The CDR3 contains 16 residues.

As DNA, the CDR3 is TGTGCCAGTAGCACGGACAGGGAAAGCAATCAGCCCCAGCATTTT. This codes for CASSTDRESNQPQHF. The chain links TRBV19 to TRBJ1-5, with TRBD1 identical over 8 bases. Trimming removed 6 bases from V and 1 base from J; junction bases left unmatched: 5. The germline V gene has CDR1 LNHDA and CDR2 SQIVND (reference sequence). This CDR3 contains 15 residues. The whole variable domain, remainder taken from reference TRBV19 and TRBJ1-5, is DGGITQSPKYLFRKEGQNVTLSCEQNLNHDAMYWYRQDPGQGLRLIYYSQIVNDFQKGDIAEGYSVSREKKESFPLTVTSAQKNPTAFYLCASSTDRESNQPQHFGDGTRLSIL.

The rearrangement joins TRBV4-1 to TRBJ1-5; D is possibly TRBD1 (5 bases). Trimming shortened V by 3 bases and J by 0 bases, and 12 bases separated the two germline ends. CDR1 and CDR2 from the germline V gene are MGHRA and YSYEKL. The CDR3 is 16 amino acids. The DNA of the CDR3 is TGCGCCAGCAGCCAGGGGCGGTTCGATAGCAATCAGCCCCAGCATTTT. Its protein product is CASSQGRFDSNQPQHF.

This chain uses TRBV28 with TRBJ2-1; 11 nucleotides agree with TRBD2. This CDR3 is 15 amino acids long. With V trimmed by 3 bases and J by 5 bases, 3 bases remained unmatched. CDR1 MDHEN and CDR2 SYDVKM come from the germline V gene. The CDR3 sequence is CASSFSSGGNNEQFF. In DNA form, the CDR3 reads TGTGCCAGCAGTTTCTCTAGCGGGGGGAACAATGAGCAGTTCTTC.

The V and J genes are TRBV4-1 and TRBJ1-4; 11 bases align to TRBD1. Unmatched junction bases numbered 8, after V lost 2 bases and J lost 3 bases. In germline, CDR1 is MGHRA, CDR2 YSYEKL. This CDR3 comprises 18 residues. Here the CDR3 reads CASSQRWDRGIANEKLFF. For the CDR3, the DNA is TGCGCCAGCAGCCAAAGGTGGGACAGGGGGATCGCTAATGAAAAACTGTTTTTT.

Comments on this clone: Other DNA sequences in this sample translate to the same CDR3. In nucleotides, the CDR3 is TGCAGTGCTAGAGCGGGATATGGCTACACCTTC. This translates into CSARAGYGYTF. This rearrangement joins TRBV20-1 to TRBJ1-2; no clear D. Trimming stripped 1 base from V and 5 bases from J, with 5 bases between. Germline assignment: CDR1 DFQATT and CDR2 SNEGSKA (reference sequence). The CDR3 covers 11 residues.

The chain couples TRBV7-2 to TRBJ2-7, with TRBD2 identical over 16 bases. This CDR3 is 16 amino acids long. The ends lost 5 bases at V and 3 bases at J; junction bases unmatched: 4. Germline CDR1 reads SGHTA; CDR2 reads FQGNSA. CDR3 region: CASSPGTSGGVYEQYV. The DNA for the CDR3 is TGTGCCAGCAGCCCCGGGACTAGCGGGGGGGTCTACGAGCAGTACGTC.

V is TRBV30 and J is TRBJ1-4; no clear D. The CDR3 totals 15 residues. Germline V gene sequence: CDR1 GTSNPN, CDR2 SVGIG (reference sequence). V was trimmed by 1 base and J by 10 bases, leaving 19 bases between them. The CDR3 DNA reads TGTGCCTGGAGTGCCTTCCCGGGTGGAGGCGGAAAACTGTTTTTT. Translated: CAWSAFPGGGGKLFF.

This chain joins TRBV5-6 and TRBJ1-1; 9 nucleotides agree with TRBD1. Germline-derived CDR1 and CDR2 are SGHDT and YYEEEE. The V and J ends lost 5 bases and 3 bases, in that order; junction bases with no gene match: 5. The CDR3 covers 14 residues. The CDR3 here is CASSPGQGYTEAFF. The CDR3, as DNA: TGTGCCAGCAGTCCCGGACAGGGGTACACTGAAGCTTTCTTT.

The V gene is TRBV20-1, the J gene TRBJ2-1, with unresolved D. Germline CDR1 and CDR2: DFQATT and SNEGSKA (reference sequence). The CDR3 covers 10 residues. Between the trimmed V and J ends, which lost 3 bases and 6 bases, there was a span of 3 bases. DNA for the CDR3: TGCAGTGCTAGTATCAATGAGCAGTTCTTC. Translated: CSASINEQFF.

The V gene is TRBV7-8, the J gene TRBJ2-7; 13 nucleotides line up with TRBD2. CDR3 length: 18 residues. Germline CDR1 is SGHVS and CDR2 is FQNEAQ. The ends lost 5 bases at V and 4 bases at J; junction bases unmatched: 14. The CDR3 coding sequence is TGTGCCAGCAGCCCGACTAGCGGGGGGACTCTTTCCCTTTACGAGCAGTACTTC. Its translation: CASSPTSGGTLSLYEQYF.

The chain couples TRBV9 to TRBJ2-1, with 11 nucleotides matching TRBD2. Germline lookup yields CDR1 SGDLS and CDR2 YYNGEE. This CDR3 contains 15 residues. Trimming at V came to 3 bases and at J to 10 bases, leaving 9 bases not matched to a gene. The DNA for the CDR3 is TGTGCCAGCAGCGCGGGGACTAGCGGTCCTAGGGAGCAGTTCTTC. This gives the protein CASSAGTSGPREQFF.

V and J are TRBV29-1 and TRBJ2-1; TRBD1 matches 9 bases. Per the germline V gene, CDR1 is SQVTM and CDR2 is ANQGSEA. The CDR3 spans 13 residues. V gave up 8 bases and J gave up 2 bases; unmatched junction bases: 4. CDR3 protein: CSSRQGAYNEQFF. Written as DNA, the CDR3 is TGCAGCTCTCGACAGGGGGCCTACAATGAGCAGTTCTTC.

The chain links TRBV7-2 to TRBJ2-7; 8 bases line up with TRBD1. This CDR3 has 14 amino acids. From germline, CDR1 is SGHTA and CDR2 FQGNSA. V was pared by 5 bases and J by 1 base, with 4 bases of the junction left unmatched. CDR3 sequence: CASSRRDRSYEQYF. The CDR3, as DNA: TGTGCCAGCAGCCGCCGGGACAGGTCCTACGAGCAGTACTTC. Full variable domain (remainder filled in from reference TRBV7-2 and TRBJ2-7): GAGVSQSPSNKVTEKGKDVELRCDPISGHTALYWYRQSLGQGLEFLIYFQGNSAPDKSGLPSDRFSAERTGGSVSTLTIQRTQQEDSAVYLCASSRRDRSYEQYFGPGTRLTVT.

This CDR3 reads CASSEETGGLAFF. In DNA, the CDR3 is TGTGCCAGCAGTGAAGAGACAGGGGGCTTGGCTTTCTTT. This rearrangement joins TRBV6-1 to TRBJ1-1; 10 bases fit TRBD1. Germline V gene sequence: CDR1 MNHNS, CDR2 SASEGT. The CDR3 contains 13 residues. Trimming cost V 1 base and J 11 bases; bases outside gene matches: 4.

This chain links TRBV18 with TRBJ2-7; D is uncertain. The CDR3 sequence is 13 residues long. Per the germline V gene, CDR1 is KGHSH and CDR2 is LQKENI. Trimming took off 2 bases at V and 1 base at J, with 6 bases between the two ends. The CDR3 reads CASSPGESYEQYF. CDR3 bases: TGTGCCAGCTCACCAGGAGAGTCCTACGAGCAGTACTTC.

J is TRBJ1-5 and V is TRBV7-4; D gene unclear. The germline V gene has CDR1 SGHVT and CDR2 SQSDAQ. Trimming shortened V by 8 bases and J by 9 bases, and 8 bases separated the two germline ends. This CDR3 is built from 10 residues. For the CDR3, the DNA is TGTGCCAGCCCCTTCCGGCCCCAGCATTTT. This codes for CASPFRPQHF.